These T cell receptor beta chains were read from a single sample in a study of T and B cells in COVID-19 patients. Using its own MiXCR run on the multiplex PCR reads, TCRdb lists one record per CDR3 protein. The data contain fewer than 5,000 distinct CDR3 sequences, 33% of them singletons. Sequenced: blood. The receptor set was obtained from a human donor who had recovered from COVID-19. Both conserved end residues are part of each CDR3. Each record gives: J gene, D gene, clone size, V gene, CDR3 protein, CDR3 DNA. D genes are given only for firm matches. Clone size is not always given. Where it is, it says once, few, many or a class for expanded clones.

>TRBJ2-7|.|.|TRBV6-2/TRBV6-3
CASYERGRYEQYF
TGTGCCAGCTACGAACGGGGGAGGTACGAGCAGTACTTC
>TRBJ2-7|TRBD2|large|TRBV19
CASSPPAGGPDEQYF
TGTGCCAGTAGTCCCCCAGCGGGAGGGCCGGACGAGCAGTACTTC
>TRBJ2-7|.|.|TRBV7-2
CAQELGKQYF
TGTGCCCAGGAGTTGGGGAAGCAGTACTTC
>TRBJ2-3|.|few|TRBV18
CASSPEGIPDTQYF
TGTGCCAGCTCACCCGAGGGAATCCCAGATACGCAGTATTTT
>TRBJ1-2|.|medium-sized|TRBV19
CASSIGVGIYGYTF
TGTGCCAGTAGTATTGGGGTAGGGATATATGGCTACACCTTC
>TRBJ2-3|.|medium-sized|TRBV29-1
CSVEEDWSSTDTQYF
TGCAGCGTTGAAGAGGATTGGTCTAGCACAGATACGCAGTATTTT
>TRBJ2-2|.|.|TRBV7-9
CASPYRVTGELFF
TGTGCCAGCCCTTATAGGGTCACCGGGGAGCTGTTTTTT
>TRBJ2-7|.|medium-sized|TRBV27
CASSPLPLAPYEQYF
TGTGCCAGCAGTCCGTTACCCTTGGCCCCCTACGAGCAGTACTTC
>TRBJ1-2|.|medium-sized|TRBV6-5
CASSYTGGDGYTF
TGTGCCAGCAGTTACACCGGAGGGGACGGCTACACCTTC
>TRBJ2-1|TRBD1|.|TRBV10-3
CAISEVIGQGANEQFF
TGTGCCATCAGTGAGGTGATAGGACAGGGGGCCAATGAGCAGTTCTTC
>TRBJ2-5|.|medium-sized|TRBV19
CASRSLSTVQETQYF
TGTGCCAGCCGGTCTCTTAGCACGGTACAAGAGACCCAGTACTTC
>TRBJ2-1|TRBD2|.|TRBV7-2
CASSEGPGWTGGSYNEQFF
TGTGCCAGCAGCGAGGGGCCAGGGTGGACGGGAGGCTCCTACAATGAGCAGTTCTTC
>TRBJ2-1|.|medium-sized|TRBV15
CATSRERINEQFF
TGTGCCACCAGCAGAGAGCGGATCAATGAGCAGTTCTTC
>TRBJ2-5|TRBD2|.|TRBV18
CASSPGWGGYQETQYF
TGTGCCAGCTCCCCAGGTTGGGGGGGATATCAAGAGACCCAGTACTTC
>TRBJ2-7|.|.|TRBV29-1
CSVEDRGNSYNEQYF
TGCAGCGTTGAAGATCGAGGGAACTCCTACAATGAGCAGTACTTC
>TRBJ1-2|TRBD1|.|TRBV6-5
CASRGWTGQGYTF
TGTGCCAGCAGGGGGTGGACAGGGCAAGGCTACACCTTC
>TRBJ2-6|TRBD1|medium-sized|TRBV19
CASTFMRQGALNVLTF
TGTGCCAGTACCTTCATGAGACAGGGGGCCTTGAACGTCCTGACTTTC
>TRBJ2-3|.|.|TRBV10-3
CAIALGTDTQYF
TGTGCCATCGCGCTAGGCACAGATACGCAGTATTTT
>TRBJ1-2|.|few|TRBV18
CASSPNGQLYGYTF
TGTGCCAGCTCACCGAACGGGCAGCTCTATGGCTACACCTTC
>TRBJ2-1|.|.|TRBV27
CASSQDEAGPYNEQFF
TGTGCCAGCAGCCAAGATGAGGCGGGACCCTACAATGAGCAGTTCTTC
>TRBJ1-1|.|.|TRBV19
CASSNLFGGKGENTEAFF
TGTGCCAGTAGTAACCTCTTCGGGGGCAAGGGTGAGAACACTGAAGCTTTCTTT
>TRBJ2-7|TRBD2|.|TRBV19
CASRRGGRELSYEQYF
TGTGCCAGTAGGCGCGGGGGACGCGAGCTCTCCTACGAGCAGTACTTC
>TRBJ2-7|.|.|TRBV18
CASSKDGGLYEQYF
TGTGCCAGCTCGAAGGATGGAGGACTTTACGAGCAGTACTTC
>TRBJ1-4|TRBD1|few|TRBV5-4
CASSTGQANEKLFF
TGTGCCAGCAGCACCGGACAGGCCAATGAAAAACTGTTTTTT
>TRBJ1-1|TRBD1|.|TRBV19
CASSQTGLANTEAFF
TGTGCCAGTAGCCAGACAGGGCTTGCGAACACTGAAGCTTTCTTT
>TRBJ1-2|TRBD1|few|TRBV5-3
CARSGTGGGGYTF
TGTGCCAGAAGCGGGACAGGGGGCGGCGGCTACACCTTC
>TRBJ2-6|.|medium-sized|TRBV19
CASSSGPGAKGANVLTF
TGTGCCAGTAGTAGCGGCCCGGGGGCAAAAGGGGCCAACGTCCTGACTTTC
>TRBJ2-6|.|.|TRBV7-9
CASSLTLGGANVLTF
TGTGCCAGCAGCTTAACGTTGGGTGGGGCCAACGTCCTGACTTTC
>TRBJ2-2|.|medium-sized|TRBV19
CASSIGQANTGELFF
TGTGCCAGTAGTATAGGACAGGCTAACACCGGGGAGCTGTTTTTT
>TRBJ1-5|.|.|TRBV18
CASSAGTQNQPQHF
TGTGCCAGCTCAGCCGGGACACAGAATCAGCCCCAGCATTTT
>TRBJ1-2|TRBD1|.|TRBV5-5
CASSRDRGEGYTF
TGTGCCAGCAGCCGGGACAGGGGAGAGGGCTACACCTTC
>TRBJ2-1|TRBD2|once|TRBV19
CASSFYRTSGKFSEQFF
TGTGCCAGCAGTTTTTACCGGACTAGCGGGAAATTCAGTGAGCAGTTCTTC
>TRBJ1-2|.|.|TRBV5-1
CASSFGEGPYGYTF
TGCGCCAGCAGCTTCGGAGAGGGGCCCTATGGCTACACCTTC
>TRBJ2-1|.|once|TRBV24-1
CATSERESKQFF
TGTGCCACCAGTGAGAGGGAGAGTAAGCAGTTCTTC
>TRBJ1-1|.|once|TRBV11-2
CASKGRNTEAFF
TGTGCCAGCAAGGGGAGGAACACTGAAGCTTTCTTT
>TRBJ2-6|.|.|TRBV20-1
CSPVDRYSGANVLTF
TGCAGTCCCGTGGACAGATACTCTGGGGCCAACGTCCTGACTTTC
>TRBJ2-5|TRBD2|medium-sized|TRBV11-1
CASSPRGKETQYF
TGTGCCAGCAGCCCGCGGGGGAAAGAGACCCAGTACTTC
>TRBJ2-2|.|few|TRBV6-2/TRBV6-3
CASSYPLGTGVGELFF
TGTGCCAGCAGTTACCCCCTGGGGACCGGGGTCGGGGAGCTGTTTTTT
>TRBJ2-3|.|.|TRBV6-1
CASSVLPGGGSTDTQYF
TGTGCCAGCAGTGTACTCCCTGGGGGCGGAAGCACAGATACGCAGTATTTT
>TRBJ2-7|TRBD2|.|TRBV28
CASSSLTSGSHEQYF
TGTGCCAGCAGTTCCCTGACTAGCGGGAGCCACGAGCAGTACTTC
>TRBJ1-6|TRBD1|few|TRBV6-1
CASSHRGPNSSYNSPLHF
TGTGCCAGCAGCCACAGGGGACCTAATAGCTCCTATAATTCACCCCTCCACTTT
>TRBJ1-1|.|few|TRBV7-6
CASSLVGGNTEAFF
TGTGCCAGCAGCTTAGTTGGGGGGAACACTGAAGCTTTCTTT